These 11 T cell receptor beta chains came from one sample sequenced in a study of T cell responses to AZD1222 COVID-19 vaccine (dated by TCRdb to about 2021). Library construction relied on the immunoSEQ multiplex PCR assay. Sourced from immuneACCESS, this table was stored by TCRdb with only in-frame sequences that have V and J called. A share of the clones is absent; for the studies checked, an unresolved V gene accounts for under half, and the remainder has no known explanation. The sample records around 99,000 clones, roughly nine tenths of which are singletons. Jointly, the top ten make up around 8.3% of the sample. The sample's time point label is to be understood as: about 28 days (+/-7) after the second vaccine dose. The starting material was peripheral blood, obtained 28 days after the second AZD1222 dose. The receptors shown here come from an adult who received the AZD1222 COVID-19 vaccine.

This chain connects TRBV6-2 or TRBV6-3 to TRBJ2-1; perhaps TRBD1 as D (6 bases). Germline loops: CDR1 MNHEY, CDR2 SVGEGT. With 0 bases removed from V and 4 bases from J, the gap between germline ends came to 10 bases. This CDR3 has 15 amino acids. CDR3 residues: CASSYSNTGYNEQFF. CDR3 nucleotides: TGTGCCAGCAGTTACTCAAACACAGGGTACAATGAGCAGTTCTTC.

This rearrangement joins TRBV15 to TRBJ1-2, with no clear D. The length of the CDR3 is 13 residues. CDR1 LNHNV and CDR2 YYDKDF come from the germline V gene (reference sequence). V was shortened by 4 bases and J by 3 bases, with 9 bases between the two germline ends. The DNA for the CDR3 is TGTGCCACCAGCATGGGAGGGCACTATGGCTACACCTTC. It is translated as CATSMGGHYGYTF.

The chain recombines TRBV9 with TRBJ2-7; 7 nucleotides match TRBD1. Germline values: CDR1 SGDLS, CDR2 YYNGEE. The CDR3 covers 16 residues. J was trimmed by 2 bases and V by 0 bases; bases with no gene match: 8. CDR3 sequence reads: CASSVGGTALAYEQYF. DNA of the CDR3: TGTGCCAGCAGCGTAGGGGGGACAGCCCTTGCCTACGAGCAGTACTTC.

V and J are TRBV7-2 and TRBJ2-2; TRBD1 matches at 8 bases. V lost 5 bases, J lost 6 bases, and 5 bases stayed unmatched. Per germline, CDR1 SGHTA and CDR2 FQGNSA. CDR3 size: 14 residues. CDR3 sequence (DNA): TGTGCCAGCAGCCGGGACAGGACCTCCGGGGAGCTGTTTTTT. This encodes CASSRDRTSGELFF.

The chain recombines TRBV7-9 with TRBJ2-7; D gene unclear. Germline CDR1 reads SEHNR; CDR2 reads FQNEAQ (reference sequence). V lost 1 base to trimming and J lost 1 base, with 8 bases between them. This CDR3 has 14 residues. The CDR3, as DNA: TGTGCCAGCAGCTTAGTAGAACAGTCCTACGAGCAGTACTTC. Encoded protein: CASSLVEQSYEQYF.

This clone was seen more than once but under ten times. This chain connects TRBV21-1 to TRBJ2-1; TRBD2, as called in the table, went unchecked against the DNA. TRBV21-1 is reported as a pseudogene. The CDR3 runs 19 residues. The CDR3 sequence is CASSKVGASGVSSYNEQFF. In DNA, the CDR3 is TGTGCCAGCAGCAAGGTCGGGGCTAGCGGGGTGAGCTCCTACAATGAGCAGTTCTTC.

The rearrangement uses TRBV18 and TRBJ2-3, with TRBD2 identical over 9 bases. CDR3 size: 16 residues. The V gene's germline CDR1 is KGHSH and CDR2 LQKENI. V shed 5 bases, J shed 3 bases, and the junction held 9 bases outside the gene matches. The CDR3 bases are TGTGCCAGCTCATTAGAAGCGGCGGGAGGGACAGATACGCAGTATTTT. Its protein product is CASSLEAAGGTDTQYF.

The rearrangement joins TRBV7-8 to TRBJ2-7; D is unclear. Germline loops: CDR1 SGHVS, CDR2 FQNEAQ. V was pared by 7 bases and J by 3 bases, with 19 bases between. The CDR3 totals 15 residues. CDR3 loop: CASTPSGTGYYEQYF. Here the CDR3 DNA reads TGTGCCAGCACCCCGTCGGGCACCGGTTACTACGAGCAGTACTTC.

This sequence joins TRBV7-9 and TRBJ2-4; 7 positions agree with TRBD2. The germline gives CDR1 SEHNR, CDR2 FQNEAQ (reference sequence). The CDR3 is 14 amino acids. Losses at the gene ends were 2 bases for V and 8 bases for J; bases not matched to a gene: 6. The CDR3 DNA sequence: TGTGCCAGCAGCTTACAGGGTGGGAGGGACATTCAGTACTTC. Its translation: CASSLQGGRDIQYF.

The V gene is TRBV9, the J gene TRBJ1-4, with D perhaps TRBD1 (5 bases). The CDR3 runs 13 residues. Trimming left V 4 bases short and J 8 bases short, with 12 bases between. Per germline, CDR1 SGDLS and CDR2 YYNGEE. The CDR3: CASSRGLGEKLFF. The CDR3, as DNA: TGTGCCAGCAGCAGGGGTCTTGGAGAAAAACTGTTTTTT.

This clone was found once. The chain uses TRBV5-6 and TRBJ2-7; possible D gene TRBD1, 6 bases. V was pared by 2 bases and J by 6 bases, with 21 bases between. The CDR3 is 16 residues long. Germline lookup yields CDR1 SGHDT and CDR2 YYEEEE. CDR3 in amino acids: CASSFGAGGSGAEQYF. CDR3 DNA sequence: TGTGCCAGCAGCTTTGGAGCTGGGGGCAGTGGGGCCGAGCAGTACTTC.